This paragraph covers one T cell receptor beta chain sequence. The sample is drawn from a study of blood T cell repertoires in COVID-19. Whole-study context: Material from acute and convalescent COVID-19 was sourced from the United States, Italy and Spain.

In terms of age and location, participants ranged from roughly 18 to 100 years and lived in about 25 US areas. Grouping used clinical history reported by participants in a survey and questionnaire. Clones were sequenced by immunoSEQ multiplex PCR, and TCRdb holds only the in-frame ones, with some missing. The data hold approximately 450,000 clones, with around 91% observed a single time. The germline V gene encodes CDR1 MNHEY and CDR2 SMNVEV (reference sequence). V lost 5 bases and J lost 1, with 20 bases in between. The CDR3 contains 17 residues. The sequence came from a man aged 25-45 years who had recovered from COVID-19. Input material: PBMCs or T cells enriched from blood (not recorded which). The rearrangement joins TRBV27 to TRBJ1-1; a possible D gene is TRBD1 (6 bases). This CDR3 is CASSHLTGQPTNTEAFF. The CDR3 region has the DNA TGTGCCAGCAGTCACCTTACCGGACAGCCCACGAACACTGAAGCTTTCTTT.